A single sample is the source of the 26 T cell receptor beta chains below, sequenced in a study of blood T cells in healthy people across ages. The use of a sample-barcoded 5' primer and a J-beta primer mix characterized a second PCR of roughly 7 to 11 cycles. TCRdb processed the 5' RACE reads anew with MiXCR; each CDR3 protein has one entry. The repertoire holds 550,000 to 750,000 distinct CDR3 sequences, with roughly 21% as singletons. Material for sequencing was blood. The receptors stem from a man in his sixties or seventies in good health.

Only a few counts were recorded for this clonotype. The chain employs TRBV5-1 and TRBJ2-5; D possibly corresponds to TRBD1 (8 bases). TRBJ2-1 explains the end of the DNA better; the J call may be wrong. From germline, CDR1 is SGHRS and CDR2 YFSETQ. The CDR3 spans 14 residues. In DNA form, the CDR3 reads TGCGCCAGCAGCTACGGACAGGGAGGGAGTGAGCAGTTCTTC. Translation: CASSYGQGGSEQFF.

This clonotype has more than one count but fewer than ten. The V and J genes are TRBV7-2 and TRBJ2-5; possibly TRBD1 or TRBD2 for D (5 bases each). V dropped 4 bases and J dropped 11 bases, with 29 bases sitting between them. The CDR3 covers 17 residues. From germline, CDR1 is SGHTA and CDR2 FQGNSA. DNA for the CDR3: TGTGCCAGCAGCTACGGAGACAGAGTAGGACTGGGCATCAAGCAGTACTTC. Translated: CASSYGDRVGLGIKQYF.

This chain links TRBV20-1 with TRBJ2-3; 9 bases line up with TRBD2. J was trimmed by 0 bases and V by 4 bases; bases with no gene match: 5. Germline-derived CDR1 and CDR2 are DFQATT and SNEGSKA (reference sequence). The CDR3 covers 15 residues. CDR3 loop: CSATRLAVSTDTQYF. DNA of the CDR3: TGCAGTGCTACCCGACTAGCGGTTAGCACAGATACGCAGTATTTT.

This sequence joins TRBV7-6 and TRBJ2-2; tentative D call: TRBD2 (5 bases). The ends were cut back, 2 bases at V and 5 bases at J, with 12 bases in the middle. The CDR3 consists of 15 residues. The germline V gene encodes CDR1 SGHVS and CDR2 FNYEAQ. The DNA for the CDR3 is TGTGCCAGCAGCTTACGGGGAGCCCAGACCGGGGAGCTGTTTTTT. Translating it yields CASSLRGAQTGELFF.

The chain couples TRBV20-1 to TRBJ2-2; 9 nucleotides align to TRBD1. The CDR3 loop spans 14 amino acids. With 6 bases clipped from V and 4 bases from J, the junction kept 6 bases outside the gene matches. CDR1 is DFQATT and CDR2 is SNEGSKA in the germline V gene (reference sequence). This CDR3 reads CSALDRGSTGELFF. The CDR3 bases are TGCAGTGCGCTGGACAGGGGCTCCACCGGGGAGCTGTTTTTT.

This chain joins TRBV5-1 and TRBJ2-1; D uncertain. The germline V gene has CDR1 SGHRS and CDR2 YFSETQ. Trimming cost V 0 bases and J 3 bases, with 10 bases left between them. This CDR3 is built from 15 residues. CDR3 DNA: TGCGCCAGCAGCTTGGCGATAGCAGACTACAATGAGCAGTTCTTC. Amino acids: CASSLAIADYNEQFF.

The rearrangement joins TRBV5-1 to TRBJ1-1; the D is unclear. The CDR3 sequence is 14 residues long. Germline V gene lookup returns CDR1 SGHRS and CDR2 YFSETQ. The ends were cut back, 0 bases at V and 4 bases at J, with 10 bases in the middle. The CDR3 reads CASSLEADITEAFF. The CDR3 DNA is TGCGCCAGCAGCTTGGAGGCTGATATCACTGAAGCTTTCTTT.

The J gene is TRBJ2-5, the V gene TRBV20-1; possible D gene TRBD1, 5 bases. Germline V gives CDR1 DFQATT, CDR2 SNEGSKA (reference sequence). The ends were cut back, 6 bases at V and 3 bases at J, with 14 bases in the middle. CDR3 length: 13 amino acids. The chain's CDR3 is CSATGHIKETQYF. The CDR3 DNA follows: TGCAGTGCCACCGGACACATAAAAGAGACCCAGTACTTC.

The rearrangement joins TRBV20-1 to TRBJ1-4; D gene unclear. Germline V gives CDR1 DFQATT, CDR2 SNEGSKA (reference sequence). V shed 4 bases and J shed 5 bases, with 20 bases lying between them. This CDR3 contains 16 residues. The CDR3 is CSAIGIGPGQNEKLFF. CDR3 DNA sequence: TGCAGTGCTATTGGGATTGGCCCCGGGCAAAATGAAAAACTGTTTTTT.

This clonotype appeared a few times. The chain combines TRBV6-1 with TRBJ2-6; 8 bases line up with TRBD1. CDR3 length: 17 residues. CDR1 is MNHNS and CDR2 is SASEGT in the germline V gene. With 3 bases clipped from V and 2 bases from J, the junction kept 6 bases outside the gene matches. CDR3 nucleotides: TGTGCCAGCAGTGACAGGGGGCGAAGACCTGGGGCCAACGTCCTGACTTTC. Translation: CASSDRGRRPGANVLTF.

This clonotype occurred a few times. The V call is TRBV6-6, the J call TRBJ2-7; tentatively, D is TRBD1 or TRBD2 (5 bases each). The germline CDR1 and CDR2 sequences are MNHNY and SVGAGI (reference sequence). The CDR3 length is 13 residues. Deletions cut 5 bases from V and 3 bases from J, with 11 bases between. CDR3 bases: TGTGCCAGCAGTAGGGACCTCCTCTACGAGCAGTACTTC. Translating it yields CASSRDLLYEQYF.

V and J are TRBV25-1 and TRBJ2-7; 7 nucleotides match TRBD1. From germline, CDR1 is MGHDK and CDR2 SYGVNS. V lost 2 bases and J lost 1; bases outside the gene matches: 5. The CDR3 length is 15 residues. CDR3 DNA sequence: TGTGCCAGCAGTGAACTGGGGACAGCTTCCTACGAGCAGTACTTC. Translation: CASSELGTASYEQYF.

The chain employs TRBV10-3 and TRBJ1-1; D not certain. CDR1 and CDR2 from the germline V gene are ENHRY and SYGVKD. The germline V and J ends were trimmed by 2 bases and 4 bases, with 2 bases remaining between them. This CDR3 is 11 amino acids long. The CDR3 here is CAISEVTEAFF. The CDR3 nucleotides read TGTGCCATCAGTGAGGTCACTGAAGCTTTCTTT.

The rearrangement uses TRBV21-1 and TRBJ2-5. The end of the DNA is better explained by TRBJ2-7, so the J call may be wrong. TRBV21-1 is a pseudogene. The CDR3 is made up of 13 amino acids. Here the CDR3 DNA reads TGTGCCAGCAGCAAAGCGGGAGTTTACGAGCAGTACTTC. Its translation is CASSKAGVYEQYF.

This clonotype was observed a few times. CDR3 coding DNA: TGCAGCGTTGACAGCCAGGGAGGGGAAAAACTGTTTTTT. This translates into CSVDSQGGEKLFF. The chain couples TRBV29-1 to TRBJ1-4; perhaps TRBD1 as D (5 bases). Trimming removed 3 bases from V and 8 bases from J, with 13 bases in between. Germline CDR1 is SQVTM and CDR2 is ANQGSEA. The CDR3 has 13 residues.

This clonotype occurred a few times. V and J are TRBV11-1 and TRBJ2-5; TRBD1 aligns across 8 bases. Germline V gives CDR1 SGHAT, CDR2 FQDESV (reference sequence). V was pared by 6 bases and J by 5 bases, with 8 bases of the junction left unmatched. The CDR3 is 14 amino acids. The CDR3 sequence is CASRNGQGRETQYF. The CDR3 DNA follows: TGTGCCAGCAGAAATGGACAGGGCCGGGAGACCCAGTACTTC.

This clonotype occurred a few times. The V gene is TRBV7-9, the J gene TRBJ2-2; either TRBD1 or TRBD2 may fit D (5 bases each). Germline lookup yields CDR1 SEHNR and CDR2 FQNEAQ (reference sequence). The ends were cut back, 3 bases at V and 4 bases at J, with 12 bases in the middle. The CDR3 runs to 15 residues. Here the CDR3 reads CASSFGGEGTGELFF. The CDR3 region has the DNA TGTGCCAGCAGCTTTGGGGGAGAGGGCACCGGGGAGCTGTTTTTT. The whole variable domain, filled in from reference TRBV7-9 and TRBJ2-2, reads DTGVSQNPRHKITKRGQNVTFRCDPISEHNRLYWYRQTLGQGPEFLTYFQNEAQLEKSRLLSDRFSAERPKGSFSTLEIQRTEQGDSAMYLCASSFGGEGTGELFFGEGSRLTVL.

This clonotype appeared a few times. The chain is built from TRBV20-1 and TRBJ1-3; 9 positions agree with TRBD1. Germline V lookup: CDR1 DFQATT, CDR2 SNEGSKA (reference sequence). The junction had 4 bases not matched to a gene; V was cut back by 1 base and J by 3 bases. The CDR3 is 15 amino acids. CDR3 loop: CSARGRTGDGNTIYF. The CDR3 DNA reads TGCAGTGCTAGAGGGCGGACAGGGGATGGAAACACCATATATTTT.

The rearrangement links TRBV5-1 to TRBJ2-5; 10 bases agree with TRBD2. The CDR3 totals 14 residues. The germline CDR1 and CDR2 sequences are SGHRS and YFSETQ. Germline trimming cut 5 bases from V and 4 bases from J; bases unmatched to any gene: 5. In DNA, the CDR3 is TGCGCCAGCAGTGATAGCGGGAGGACAGAGACCCAGTACTTC. Its translation is CASSDSGRTETQYF. Combining the CDR3 with reference TRBV5-1 and TRBJ2-5 gives the whole variable domain KAGVTQTPRYLIKTRGQQVTLSCSPISGHRSVSWYQQTPGQGLQFLFEYFSETQRNKGNFPGRFSGRQFSNSRSEMNVSTLELGDSALYLCASSDSGRTETQYFGPGTRLLVL.

The chain joins TRBV28 to TRBJ2-7; the D gene is possibly TRBD1 (6 bases). V was shortened by 6 bases and J by 0 bases, with 12 bases between the two germline ends. This CDR3 is 14 amino acids long. Germline values: CDR1 MDHEN, CDR2 SYDVKM. The CDR3 coding sequence is TGTGCCAGCAGAACAGGGACGTACTCCTACGAGCAGTACTTC. It encodes CASRTGTYSYEQYF.

This clonotype was observed a handful of times. The rearrangement joins TRBV24-1 to TRBJ2-5, with 16 nucleotides matching TRBD2. This CDR3 has 18 residues. The germline V gene has CDR1 KGHDR and CDR2 SFDVKD. J gave up 2 bases and V 3 bases, and 5 bases lay outside the gene matches. This CDR3 reads CATSDLGLAGGRQETQYF. The CDR3 DNA reads TGTGCCACCAGTGATCTGGGACTAGCGGGAGGGAGACAAGAGACCCAGTACTTC.

This clonotype was seen more than once but under ten times. The rearrangement links TRBV7-8 to TRBJ1-1; 7 nucleotides align to TRBD1. From germline, CDR1 is SGHVS and CDR2 FQNEAQ. The CDR3 is made up of 14 amino acids. V lost 1 base and J lost 6; bases outside the gene matches: 5. The chain's CDR3 is CASSLDRGSAEAFF. CDR3 coding DNA: TGTGCCAGCAGCTTAGACAGGGGCTCGGCTGAAGCTTTCTTT.

This rearrangement joins TRBV11-2 to TRBJ2-7; 13 bases are shared with TRBD2. With V trimmed by 3 bases and J by 5 bases, 1 base remained unmatched. This CDR3 has 14 residues. Germline values: CDR1 SGHAT, CDR2 FQNNGV. CDR3 region: CASSLTSGRNEQYF. The CDR3 DNA reads as TGTGCCAGCAGCTTGACTAGCGGGAGGAACGAGCAGTACTTC.

This clonotype was found a few times. The chain uses TRBV6-2 or TRBV6-3 and TRBJ1-6; D gene unclear. Looked up from germline, CDR1 is MNHEY and CDR2 is SVGEGT. V was trimmed by 3 bases and J by 5 bases, leaving 11 bases between them. CDR3 size: 15 residues. CDR3 loop: CASSYIDRDNSPLHF. CDR3 nucleotides: TGTGCCAGCAGTTATATCGACCGGGATAATTCACCCCTCCACTTT.

The chain couples TRBV3-1 to TRBJ2-5; TRBD2 is a possible D gene (5 bases). The germline CDR1 and CDR2 sequences are LGHDT and YNNKEL (reference sequence). This CDR3 is 17 amino acids long. V was clipped by 3 bases and J by 4 bases, with 21 bases between them. CDR3 sequence (DNA): TGTGCCAGCAGCCACCTATCCTCAGTTGTCGCGGGAGAGACCCAGTACTTC. It codes for CASSHLSSVVAGETQYF.

The chain uses TRBV7-3 and TRBJ2-2; D remains unclear. Deletions cut 0 bases from V and 6 bases from J, with 8 bases between. The CDR3 is made up of 14 amino acids. The germline V gene has CDR1 SGHTA and CDR2 FQGTGA. The CDR3 DNA reads TGTGCCAGCAGCTTAACGTCGGGCCCCGGGGAGCTGTTTTTT. Its translation is CASSLTSGPGELFF.